The entry below gives a single TCR beta chain sequence along with its context. Trimming stripped 4 bases from V and 4 bases from J, with 17 bases between. This CDR3 is 14 amino acids long. Germline lookup yields CDR1 SQVTM and CDR2 ANQGSEA. This sample was taken from a study of T-cell reconstitution after alpha-beta-depleted transplantation in children. Unique molecular identifiers were built into the TCRbeta library. Each CDR3 protein gets one entry after TCRdb re-called the PCR reads with MiXCR. Of more than 20,000 distinct CDR3 sequences listed, roughly a tenth are singletons. This material consisted of PBMCs from the stem cell graft donor, taken from the stem cell graft. The chain combines TRBV29-1 with TRBJ2-7; D unclear. This clonotype was obtained from a human donor who donated a stem cell graft to a child with chronic granulomatous disease. DNA for the CDR3: TGCAGCGTTGTGACCCACTCGTTCTCATACGAGCAGTACTTC. Amino acid sequence: CSVVTHSFSYEQYF.